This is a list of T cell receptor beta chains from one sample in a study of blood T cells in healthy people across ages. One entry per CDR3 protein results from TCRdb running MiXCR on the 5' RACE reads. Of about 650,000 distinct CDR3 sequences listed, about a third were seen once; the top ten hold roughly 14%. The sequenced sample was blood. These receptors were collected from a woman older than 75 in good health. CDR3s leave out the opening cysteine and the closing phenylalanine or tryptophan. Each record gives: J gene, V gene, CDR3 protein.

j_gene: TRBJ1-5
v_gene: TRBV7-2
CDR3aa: ASSLSPEGNQPQH

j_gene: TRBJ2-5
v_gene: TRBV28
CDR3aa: ASSLLLPARGETQY

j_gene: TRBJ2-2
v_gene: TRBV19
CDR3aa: ASSMRHPGNTGELF

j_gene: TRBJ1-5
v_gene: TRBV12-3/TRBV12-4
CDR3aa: AGTLLGTGWSNQPQH

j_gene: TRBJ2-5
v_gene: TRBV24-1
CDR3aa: ATSDLTGLFGETQY

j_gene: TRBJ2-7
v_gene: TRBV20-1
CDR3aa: SARGGAEYEQY

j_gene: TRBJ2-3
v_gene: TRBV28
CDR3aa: ASLGDGGATDTQY

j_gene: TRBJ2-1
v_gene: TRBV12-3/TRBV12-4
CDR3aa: ASSLTGLATYNEQF

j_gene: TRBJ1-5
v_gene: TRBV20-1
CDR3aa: GARGAGRNQPQH

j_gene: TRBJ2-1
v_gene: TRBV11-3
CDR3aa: ASSFSGTSNNEQF

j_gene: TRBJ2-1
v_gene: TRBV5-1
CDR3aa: ASSLDGYTGNEQF

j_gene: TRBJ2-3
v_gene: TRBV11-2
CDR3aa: ASSSLVGVGDTQY

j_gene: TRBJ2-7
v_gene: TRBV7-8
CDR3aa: ASSRGTSGGKGYEQY

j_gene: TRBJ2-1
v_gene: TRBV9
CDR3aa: ASSVVSSSYNEQF

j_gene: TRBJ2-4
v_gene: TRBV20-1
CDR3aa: IAGGLLAKNIQY

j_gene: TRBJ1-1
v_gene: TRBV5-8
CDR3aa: ASSFTRINRHTEAF

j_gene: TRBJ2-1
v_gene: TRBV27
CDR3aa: ASSLYRTSGGWRETNEQF

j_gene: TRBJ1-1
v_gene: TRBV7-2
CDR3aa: ASSLGTGWGLNTGAF

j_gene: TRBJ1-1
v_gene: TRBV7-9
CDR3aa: ASSLGGQGMGTEAF

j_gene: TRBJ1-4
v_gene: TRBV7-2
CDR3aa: ASSFGTGYEKLF

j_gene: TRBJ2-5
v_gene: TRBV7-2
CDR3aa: ASSSSWATQETQY

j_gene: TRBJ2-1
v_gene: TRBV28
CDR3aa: ASRLRGGANQGEQF

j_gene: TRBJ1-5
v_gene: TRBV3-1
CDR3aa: ASSSGSPNQPQH

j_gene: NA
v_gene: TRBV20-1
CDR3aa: SARDPRGLTYEQY

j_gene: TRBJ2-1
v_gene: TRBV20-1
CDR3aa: SATTGQGGSYNEQF

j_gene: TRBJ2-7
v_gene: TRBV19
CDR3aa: ASSMGDTSYYEQY

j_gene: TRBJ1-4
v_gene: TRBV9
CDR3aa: ASSVAGVNEKLF

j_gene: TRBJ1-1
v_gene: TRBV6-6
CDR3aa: ASSYEWKNTEAF

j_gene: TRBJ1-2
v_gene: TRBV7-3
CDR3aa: ASSFTGVGGYT

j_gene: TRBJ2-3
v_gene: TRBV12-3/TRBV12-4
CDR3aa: ASSPGLAGANTQY

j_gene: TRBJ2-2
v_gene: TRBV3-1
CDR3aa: ASSQGRVRTGELF

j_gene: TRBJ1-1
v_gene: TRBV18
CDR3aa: ASSPTVTAEAF

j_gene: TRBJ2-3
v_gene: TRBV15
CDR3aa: ATSRASGGRPDTQY

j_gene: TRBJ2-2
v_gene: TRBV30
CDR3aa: AGRYGELF

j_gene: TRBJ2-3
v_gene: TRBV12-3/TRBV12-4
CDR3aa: ASDPLGQFLSTDTQY

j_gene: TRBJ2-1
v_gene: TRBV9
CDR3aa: ASSGQGYNEQF

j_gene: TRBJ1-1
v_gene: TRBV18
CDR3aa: ASSPADTEAF

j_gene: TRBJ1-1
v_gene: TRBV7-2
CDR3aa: ASRGNSRGNTEAF

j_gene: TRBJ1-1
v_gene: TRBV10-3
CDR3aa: AAIPDRGGTEAF

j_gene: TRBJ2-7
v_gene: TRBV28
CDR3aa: ASSFGMESLSYEQY

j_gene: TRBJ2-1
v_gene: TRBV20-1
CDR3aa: SAHPGKSTSDEQF

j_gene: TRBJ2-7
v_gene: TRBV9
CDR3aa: ASSAGTGLYEQY

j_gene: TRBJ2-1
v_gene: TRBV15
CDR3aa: ATSRVLAVPYNEQF

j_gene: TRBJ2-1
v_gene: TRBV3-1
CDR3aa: ASSQGRGAGGPEQF

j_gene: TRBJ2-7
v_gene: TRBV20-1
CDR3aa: SASGTSSYEQY

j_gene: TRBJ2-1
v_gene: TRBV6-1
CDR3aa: ASRTTGAYEQF

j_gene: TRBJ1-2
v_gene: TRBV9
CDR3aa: ASSAGEGARVGYGYT

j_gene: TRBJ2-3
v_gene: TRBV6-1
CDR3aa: ASSASWGGPYTDTQY

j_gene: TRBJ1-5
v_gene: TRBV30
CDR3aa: AWSATGGGQPQH

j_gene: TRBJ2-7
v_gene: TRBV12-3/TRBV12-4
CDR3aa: ASSSPGQVTYEQY

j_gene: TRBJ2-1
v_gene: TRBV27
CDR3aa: ASSLYGVSYNEQF

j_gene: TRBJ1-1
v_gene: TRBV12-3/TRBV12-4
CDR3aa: ASSLNRGAEAF

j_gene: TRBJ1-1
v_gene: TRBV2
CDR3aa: ARVGRSPGALNTEAF

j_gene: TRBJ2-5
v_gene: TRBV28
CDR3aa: ASNMEGQGSQETQY

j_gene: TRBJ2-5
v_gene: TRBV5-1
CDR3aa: ASSLVLRGGAGETQY

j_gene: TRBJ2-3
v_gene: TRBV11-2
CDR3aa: ASSPKRGGVGDTQY

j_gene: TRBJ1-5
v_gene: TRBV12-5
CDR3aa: ASGSVDRGNQPQH

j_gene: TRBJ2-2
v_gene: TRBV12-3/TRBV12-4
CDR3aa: ASRNLGPRSNTGELF